This T cell receptor (beta chain) was observed in a study of beta chain features in type 1 diabetes. From germline, CDR1 is MDHEN and CDR2 SYDVKM. V was trimmed by 3 bases and J by 5 bases, leaving 13 bases between them. This CDR3 comprises 15 residues. This clone was detected a few times. The sequenced template was cDNA made from the entire isolated RNA. Clones were read by immunoSEQ multiplex PCR, and TCRdb kept only the in-frame ones, dropping some. The sample includes about 200,000 clones, 11% of them seen just once. Source material: central memory CD4+ T cells from blood. The receptor was derived from a young man in good health. V gene TRBV28 combines with J gene TRBJ2-2, with TRBD2 as a possible D gene (6 bases). The CDR3 loop reads CASSFLGSRTGELFF. CDR3 nucleotides: TGTGCCAGCAGTTTTCTCGGGAGTAGAACCGGGGAGCTGTTTTTT.